A selection of T cell receptor beta chains follows, all from one sample in a study of blood T cell repertoires in COVID-19. Some clones are missing from TCRdb's copy, which holds only in-frame ones; the method was immunoSEQ multiplex PCR. This table holds under 200,000 clones, around 80% found once. Sequenced: peripheral blood. Receptors originate from a man between 70 and 80 years old with active or convalescent COVID-19. CDR3s include the opening cysteine and the closing phenylalanine or tryptophan. Some rows mark clone size as missing; the rest say once, few, many or name a class of expanded clone.

TRBJ1-3 | TRBV9 | NA | CASSGSGNTIYF
TRBJ2-7 | TRBV6-5 | NA | CASSRDRVSYEQYF
TRBJ2-3 | TRBV6-2/TRBV6-3 | NA | CASSYNLGTVDTDTQYF
TRBJ2-7 | TRBV5-1 | NA | CASSLAPGQGLYEQYF
TRBJ1-1 | TRBV10-3 | NA | CAISVLQGENTEAFF
TRBJ1-6 | TRBV7-2 | NA | CASSRGQFFSSPLHF
TRBJ1-1 | TRBV19 | NA | CASSIGGVNTEAFF
TRBJ2-5 | TRBV2 | few | CASSLGGFYQTQYF
TRBJ1-2 | TRBV11-2 | NA | CASSPLGRGRGSDGYTF
TRBJ1-5 | TRBV6-5 | NA | CASSSTDRYQPQHF
TRBJ2-1 | TRBV5-1 | NA | CASSLASGRGNEQFF
TRBJ1-1 | TRBV18 | NA | CASSLGQGDTEAFF
TRBJ1-6 | TRBV2 | NA | CASSSHGGAGNSPLHF
TRBJ2-7 | TRBV2 | once | CASSSLEQYF
TRBJ1-2 | TRBV18 | once | CASSPGAVGYGYTF
TRBJ2-3 | TRBV2 | NA | CASTNAGGVYGDTQYF
TRBJ1-3 | TRBV5-8 | NA | CASSQGVLSGNTIYF
TRBJ2-1 | TRBV18 | NA | CASSPVAAPGEQFF
TRBJ1-1 | TRBV10-2 | NA | CASSERGTEAFF
TRBJ2-7 | TRBV2 | NA | CASTSQGDPYEQYF
TRBJ1-1 | TRBV9 | NA | CASSVDRNQGDTEAFF
TRBJ2-2 | TRBV9 | NA | CASSVGLPAGELFF
TRBJ2-1 | TRBV18 | NA | CASSPWTSAGNEQFF
TRBJ1-4 | TRBV28 | NA | CASSQTGAGLTNEKLFF
TRBJ1-1 | TRBV11-2 | NA | CASSSITAVNTEAFF
TRBJ2-3 | TRBV9 | NA | CASSAGLTSTDTQYF
TRBJ2-3 | TRBV5-1 | NA | CASSLVFRGTSTDTQYF
TRBJ2-7 | TRBV6-2/TRBV6-3 | NA | CASSSGEWYEQYF
TRBJ2-1 | TRBV5-6 | NA | CASSGTSGAYNEQFF
TRBJ2-7 | TRBV18 | NA | CASSPAGYEQYF
TRBJ1-6 | TRBV7-9 | NA | CASSSIDGGGSPLHF
TRBJ1-1 | TRBV2 | NA | CASSEQLPGDTEAFF
TRBJ1-5 | TRBV9 | NA | CASSVDPGGNQPQHF
TRBJ2-2 | TRBV2 | NA | CASSAKLAGGSTGELFF
TRBJ2-5 | TRBV18 | NA | CASSPPSGGEETQYF
TRBJ1-6 | TRBV11-2 | NA | CASSSQRGTGSPLHF